The 4 T cell receptor beta chains listed next were all sequenced from one sample in a study of cytomegalovirus exposure and HLA in healthy donors. The PCR contained 60 Vbeta and 13 Jbeta primers. Using immunoSEQ multiplex PCR, the repertoire was profiled, and TCRdb retains in-frame clones only, with some absent. Of around 200,000 clones listed, roughly 70% are singletons. Sequences were obtained from PBMCs. All receptors derive from a male donor in good health and CMV-seronegative.

On this clone itself: Compared with germline, one end of the junction differs, possibly owing to a read error. This chain uses TRBV28 with TRBJ1-5, with D hard to call. Germline-derived CDR1 and CDR2 are MDHEN and SYDVKM. This CDR3 contains 15 residues. The CDR3 coding sequence is TGTGCCGGCAGAGTATCGACCGGAGACAATCAGCCCCAGCATTTT. Residues: CAGRVSTGDNQPQHF.

This clone was seen only once. J is TRBJ2-3 and V is TRBV29-1, with D perhaps TRBD2 (6 bases). The CDR3 has 14 residues. V was clipped by 6 bases and J by 3 bases, with 16 bases between them. Per the germline V gene, CDR1 is SQVTM and CDR2 is ANQGSEA. CDR3 sequence reads: CSVGGASATDTQYF. CDR3 coding DNA: TGCAGCGTGGGTGGGGCTAGCGCTACAGATACGCAGTATTTT.

This clone was detected only once. V gene TRBV6-1 combines with J gene TRBJ2-1, with 7 positions matching TRBD2. The germline CDR1 and CDR2 sequences are MNHNS and SASEGT. The V and J ends lost 1 base and 6 bases, in that order; junction bases with no gene match: 6. CDR3 length: 15 amino acids. CDR3 bases: TGTGCCAGCAGTGAAGAAGCGGGGAGGGTCAATGAGCAGTTCTTC. It yields the protein CASSEEAGRVNEQFF.

The J gene is TRBJ1-2, the V gene TRBV28; tentative D call: TRBD1 (5 bases). CDR3 size: 15 residues. Germline V gives CDR1 MDHEN, CDR2 SYDVKM. The CDR3 loop reads CASSLGGPANYGYTF. The CDR3 bases are TGTGCATCCTCGCTCGGGGGACCCGCTAACTATGGCTACACCTTC.